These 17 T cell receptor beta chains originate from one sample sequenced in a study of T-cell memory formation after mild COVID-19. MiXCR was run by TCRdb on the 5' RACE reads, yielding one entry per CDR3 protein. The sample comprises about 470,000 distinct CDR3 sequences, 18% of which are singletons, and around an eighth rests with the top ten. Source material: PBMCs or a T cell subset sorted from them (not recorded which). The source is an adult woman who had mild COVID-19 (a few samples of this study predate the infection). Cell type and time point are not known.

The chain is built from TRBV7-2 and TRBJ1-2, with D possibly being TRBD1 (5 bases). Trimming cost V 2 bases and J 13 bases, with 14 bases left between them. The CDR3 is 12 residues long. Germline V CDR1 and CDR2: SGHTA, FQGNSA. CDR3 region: CASSLTGVDSTF. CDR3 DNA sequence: TGTGCCAGCAGCTTAACGGGGGTTGATTCCACCTTC. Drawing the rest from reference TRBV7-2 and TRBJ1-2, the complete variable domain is GAGVSQSPSNKVTEKGKDVELRCDPISGHTALYWYRQSLGQGLEFLIYFQGNSAPDKSGLPSDRFSAERTGGSVSTLTIQRTQQEDSAVYLCASSLTGVDSTFGSGTRLTVV.

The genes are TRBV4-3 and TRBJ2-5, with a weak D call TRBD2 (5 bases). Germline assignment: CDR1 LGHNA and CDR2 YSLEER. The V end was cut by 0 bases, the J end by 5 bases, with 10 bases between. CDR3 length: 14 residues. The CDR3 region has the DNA TGCGCCAGCAGCCAAGACCAGAGGAGGGAGACCCAGTACTTC. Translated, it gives CASSQDQRRETQYF.

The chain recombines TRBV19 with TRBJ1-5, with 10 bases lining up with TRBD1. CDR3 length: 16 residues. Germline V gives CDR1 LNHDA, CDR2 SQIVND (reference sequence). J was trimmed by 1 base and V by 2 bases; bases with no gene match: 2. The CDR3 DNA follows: TGTGCCAGTAGTATAAGGGGACAGGGGAGCAATCAGCCCCAGCATTTT. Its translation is CASSIRGQGSNQPQHF.

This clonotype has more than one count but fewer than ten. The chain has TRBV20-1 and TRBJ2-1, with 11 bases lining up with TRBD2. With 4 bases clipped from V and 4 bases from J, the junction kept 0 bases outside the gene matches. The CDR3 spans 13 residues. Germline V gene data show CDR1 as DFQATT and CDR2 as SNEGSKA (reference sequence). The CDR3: CSATSGGYNEQFF. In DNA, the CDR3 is TGCAGTGCTACTAGCGGGGGGTACAATGAGCAGTTCTTC.

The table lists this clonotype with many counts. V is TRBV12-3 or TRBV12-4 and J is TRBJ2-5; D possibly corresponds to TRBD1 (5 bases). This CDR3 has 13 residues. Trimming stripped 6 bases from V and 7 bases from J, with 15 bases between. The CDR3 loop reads CASSLGGGATQYF. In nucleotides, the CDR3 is TGTGCCAGCAGCCTCGGCGGTGGGGCGACCCAGTACTTC.

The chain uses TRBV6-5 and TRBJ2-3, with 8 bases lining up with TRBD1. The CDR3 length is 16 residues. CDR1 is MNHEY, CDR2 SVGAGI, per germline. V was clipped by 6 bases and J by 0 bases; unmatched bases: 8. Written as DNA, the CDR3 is TGTGCCAGCAGACCAACCGGACAGGGAAGCACAGATACGCAGTATTTT. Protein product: CASRPTGQGSTDTQYF.

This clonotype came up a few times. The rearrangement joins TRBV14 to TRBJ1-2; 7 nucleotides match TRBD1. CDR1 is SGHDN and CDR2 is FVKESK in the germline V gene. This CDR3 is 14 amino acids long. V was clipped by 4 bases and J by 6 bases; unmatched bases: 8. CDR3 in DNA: TGTGCCAGCAGCCGGCGACAGGGATATGATGGCTACACCTTC. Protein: CASSRRQGYDGYTF. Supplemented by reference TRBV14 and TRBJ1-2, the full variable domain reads EAGVTQFPSHSVIEKGQTVTLRCDPISGHDNLYWYRRVMGKEIKFLLHFVKESKQDESGMPNNRFLAERTGGTYSTLKVQPAELEDSGVYFCASSRRQGYDGYTFGSGTRLTVV.

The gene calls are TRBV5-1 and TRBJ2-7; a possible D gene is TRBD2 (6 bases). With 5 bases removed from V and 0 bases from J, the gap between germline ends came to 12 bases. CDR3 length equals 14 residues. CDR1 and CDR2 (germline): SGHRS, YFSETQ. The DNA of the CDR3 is TGCGCCAGCAGGACGGACGGGAGCTCCTACGAGCAGTACTTC. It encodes CASRTDGSSYEQYF.

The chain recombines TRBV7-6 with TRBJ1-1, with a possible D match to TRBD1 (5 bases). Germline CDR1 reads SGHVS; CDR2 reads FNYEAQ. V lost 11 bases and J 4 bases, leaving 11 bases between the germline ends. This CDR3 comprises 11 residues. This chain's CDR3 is CAPSGGTEAFF. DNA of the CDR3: TGTGCCCCCTCGGGGGGCACTGAAGCTTTCTTT.

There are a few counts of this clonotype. The CDR3: CASTGQTNGYTF. The CDR3 DNA is TGTGCCAGCACCGGACAGACTAACGGCTACACCTTC. The rearrangement joins TRBV6-1 to TRBJ1-2; weak D call: TRBD1 (6 bases). Trimming pared 7 bases from V and 8 bases from J, leaving 14 bases between. The CDR3 length is 12 residues. Germline loops: CDR1 MNHNS, CDR2 SASEGT.

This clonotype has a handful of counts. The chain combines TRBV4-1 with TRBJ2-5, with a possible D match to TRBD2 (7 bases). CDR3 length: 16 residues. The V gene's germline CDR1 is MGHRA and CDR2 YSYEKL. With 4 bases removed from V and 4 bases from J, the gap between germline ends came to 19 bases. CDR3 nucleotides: TGCGCCAGCAGCCGCCAAATAAACGGGGGGCGAGAGACCCAGTACTTC. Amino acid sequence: CASSRQINGGRETQYF.

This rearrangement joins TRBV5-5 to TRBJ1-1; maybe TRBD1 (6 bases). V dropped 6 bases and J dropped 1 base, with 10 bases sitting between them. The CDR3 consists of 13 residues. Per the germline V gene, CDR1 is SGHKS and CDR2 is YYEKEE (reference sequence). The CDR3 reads CASTLGGNTEAFF. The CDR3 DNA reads TGTGCCAGCACCCTAGGGGGGAACACTGAAGCTTTCTTT.

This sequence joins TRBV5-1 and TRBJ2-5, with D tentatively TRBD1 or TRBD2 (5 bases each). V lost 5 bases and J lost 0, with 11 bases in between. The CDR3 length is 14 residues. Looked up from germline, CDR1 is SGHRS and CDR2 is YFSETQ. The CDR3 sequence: CASRLGTYQETQYF. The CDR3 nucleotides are TGCGCCAGCAGGCTGGGGACCTACCAAGAGACCCAGTACTTC.

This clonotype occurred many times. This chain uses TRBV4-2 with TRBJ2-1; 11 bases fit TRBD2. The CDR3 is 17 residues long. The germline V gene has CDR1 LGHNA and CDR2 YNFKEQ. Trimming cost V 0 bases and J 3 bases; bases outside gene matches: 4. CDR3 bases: TGTGCCAGCAGCCAAGATAGACTAGCGGGGAACTACAATGAGCAGTTCTTC. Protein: CASSQDRLAGNYNEQFF.

The CDR3 bases are TGTGCCAGCAGTTACACCAGTTCCTACGAGCAGTACTTC. Translating gives CASSYTSSYEQYF. The genes are TRBV6-2 or TRBV6-3 and TRBJ2-7; D unclear. V was trimmed by 2 bases and J by 1 base, leaving 6 bases between them. Germline V gene data show CDR1 as MNHEY and CDR2 as SVGEGT. This CDR3 comprises 13 residues.

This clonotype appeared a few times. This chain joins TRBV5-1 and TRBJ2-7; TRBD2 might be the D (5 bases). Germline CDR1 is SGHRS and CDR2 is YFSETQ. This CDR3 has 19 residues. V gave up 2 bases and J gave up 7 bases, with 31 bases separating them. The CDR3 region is CASSLRPDNSGYLSGEQYF. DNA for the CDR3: TGCGCCAGCAGCTTACGACCTGATAATTCGGGATACCTTTCTGGGGAGCAGTACTTC.

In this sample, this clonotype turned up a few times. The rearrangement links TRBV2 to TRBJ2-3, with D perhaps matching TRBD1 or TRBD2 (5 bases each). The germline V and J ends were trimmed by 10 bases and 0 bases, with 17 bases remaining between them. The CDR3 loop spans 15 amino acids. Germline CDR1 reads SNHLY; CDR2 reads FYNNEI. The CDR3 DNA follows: TGTGCCATGAAAATGGGGGATTATAGCACAGATACGCAGTATTTT. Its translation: CAMKMGDYSTDTQYF.